This T cell receptor (beta chain) is drawn from a study of response to subunit inactivated influenza vaccine. This clonotype came up a few times. Its target is not known. General study results and limits: Only a handful of new T cells, the authors suggested, are recruited with each seasonal influenza vaccination.

The CDR3 loop spans 18 amino acids. Germline assignment: CDR1 SGHAT and CDR2 FQNNGV. Deletions cut 4 bases from V and 0 bases from J, with 19 bases between. TCRdb called the RT-PCR reads again in MiXCR, with one record for every CDR3 protein. The table has 550,000 to 800,000 distinct CDR3 sequences, 15% to 19% seen once. The sequence was obtained from a man aged 50 to 60 who received an inactivated influenza vaccine. This chain links TRBV11-2 with TRBJ1-3, with D tentatively TRBD1 (5 bases). Sample: PBMCs from blood, taken less than 13 days after vaccination. CDR3 loop: CASSCWEGRSPSGNTIYF. The CDR3 nucleotides are TGTGCCAGCAGCTGCTGGGAGGGACGGTCACCCTCTGGAAACACCATATATTTT.